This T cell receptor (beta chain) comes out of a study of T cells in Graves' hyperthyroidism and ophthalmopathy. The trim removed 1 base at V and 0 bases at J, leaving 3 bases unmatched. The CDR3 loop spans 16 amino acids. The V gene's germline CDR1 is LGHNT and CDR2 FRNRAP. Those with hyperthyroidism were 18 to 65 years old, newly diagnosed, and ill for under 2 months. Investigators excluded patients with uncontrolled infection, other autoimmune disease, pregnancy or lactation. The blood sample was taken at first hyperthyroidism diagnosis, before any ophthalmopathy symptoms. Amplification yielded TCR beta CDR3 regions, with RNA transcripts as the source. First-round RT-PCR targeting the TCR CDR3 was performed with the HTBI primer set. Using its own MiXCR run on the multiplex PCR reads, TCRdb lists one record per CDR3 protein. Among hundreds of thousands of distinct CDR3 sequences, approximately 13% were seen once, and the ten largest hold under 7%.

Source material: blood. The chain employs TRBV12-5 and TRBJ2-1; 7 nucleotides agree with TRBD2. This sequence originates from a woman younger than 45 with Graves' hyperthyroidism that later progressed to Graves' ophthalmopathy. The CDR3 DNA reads TGTGCTAGTGGTTTGGCCCCTAGCGGCTCCTACAATGAGCAGTTCTTC. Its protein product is CASGLAPSGSYNEQFF.